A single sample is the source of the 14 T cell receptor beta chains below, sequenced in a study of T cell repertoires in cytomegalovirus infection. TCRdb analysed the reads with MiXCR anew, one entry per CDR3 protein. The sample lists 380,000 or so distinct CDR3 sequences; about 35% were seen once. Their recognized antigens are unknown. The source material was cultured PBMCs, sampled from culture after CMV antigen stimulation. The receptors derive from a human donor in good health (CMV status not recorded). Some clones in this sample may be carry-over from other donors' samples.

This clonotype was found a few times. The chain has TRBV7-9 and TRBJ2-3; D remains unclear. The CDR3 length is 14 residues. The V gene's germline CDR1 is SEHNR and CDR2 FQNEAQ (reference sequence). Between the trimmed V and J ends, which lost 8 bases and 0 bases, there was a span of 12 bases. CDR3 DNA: TGTGCCAGCGGGAAAGTGGTCAGCACAGATACGCAGTATTTT. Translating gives CASGKVVSTDTQYF.

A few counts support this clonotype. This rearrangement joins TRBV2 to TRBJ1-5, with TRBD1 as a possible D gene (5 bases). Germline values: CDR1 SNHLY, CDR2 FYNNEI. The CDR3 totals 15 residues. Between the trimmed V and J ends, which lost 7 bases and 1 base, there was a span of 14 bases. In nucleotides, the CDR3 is TGTGCCAGCAAAGGGACGGGTCAAAGCAATCAGCCCCAGCATTTT. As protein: CASKGTGQSNQPQHF.

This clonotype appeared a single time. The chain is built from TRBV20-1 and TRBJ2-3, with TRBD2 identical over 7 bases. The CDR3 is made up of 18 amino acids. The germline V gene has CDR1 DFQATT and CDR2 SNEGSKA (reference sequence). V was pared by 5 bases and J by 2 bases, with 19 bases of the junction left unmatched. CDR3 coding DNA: TGCAGTGCTGAATCAGCGGGAAAAAAGGAACTCCTCACAGATACGCAGTATTTT. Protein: CSAESAGKKELLTDTQYF.

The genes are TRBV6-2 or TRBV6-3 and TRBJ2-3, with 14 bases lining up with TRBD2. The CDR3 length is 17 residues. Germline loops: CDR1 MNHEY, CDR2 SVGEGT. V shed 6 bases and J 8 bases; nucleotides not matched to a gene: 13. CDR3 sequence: CASRSTGTSGSFGTQYF. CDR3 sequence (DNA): TGTGCCAGCAGAAGCACCGGGACTAGCGGGAGTTTCGGTACGCAGTATTTT.

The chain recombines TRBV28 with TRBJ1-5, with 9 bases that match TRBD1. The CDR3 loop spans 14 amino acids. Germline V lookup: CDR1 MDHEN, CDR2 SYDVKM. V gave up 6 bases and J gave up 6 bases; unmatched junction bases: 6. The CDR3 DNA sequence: TGTGCCAGCAGGTGGACAGGGGATGGTCAGCCCCAGCATTTT. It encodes CASRWTGDGQPQHF. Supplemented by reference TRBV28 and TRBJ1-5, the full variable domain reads DVKVTQSSRYLVKRTGEKVFLECVQDMDHENMFWYRQDPGLGLRLIYFSYDVKMKEKGDIPEGYSVSREKKERFSLILESASTNQTSMYLCASRWTGDGQPQHFGDGTRLSIL.

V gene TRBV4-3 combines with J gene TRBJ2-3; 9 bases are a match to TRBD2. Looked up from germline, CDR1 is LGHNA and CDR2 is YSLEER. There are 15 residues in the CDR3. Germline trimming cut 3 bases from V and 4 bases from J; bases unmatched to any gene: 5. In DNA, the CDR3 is TGCGCCAGCAGCCACGCGACTAGCGGTGCAGATACGCAGTATTTT. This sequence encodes CASSHATSGADTQYF.

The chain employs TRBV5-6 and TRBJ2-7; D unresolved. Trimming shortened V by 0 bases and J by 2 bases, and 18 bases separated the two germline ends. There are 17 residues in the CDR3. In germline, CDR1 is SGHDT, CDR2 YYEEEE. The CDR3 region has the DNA TGTGCCAGCAGCTTGGAAGGGCGGAAAAGGTTCGCCTACGAGCAGTACGTC. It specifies CASSLEGRKRFAYEQYV.

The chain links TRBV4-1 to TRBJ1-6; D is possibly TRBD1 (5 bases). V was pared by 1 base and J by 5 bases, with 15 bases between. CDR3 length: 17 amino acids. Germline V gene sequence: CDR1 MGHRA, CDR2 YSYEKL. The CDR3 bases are TGCGCCAGCAGCCAAGTACAGGCAAGGGTGGATAATTCACCCCTCCACTTT. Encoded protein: CASSQVQARVDNSPLHF.

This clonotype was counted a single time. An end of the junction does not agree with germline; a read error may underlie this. This chain's CDR3 is CASSLDPNWDEKFF. CDR3 sequence (DNA): TGTGCCAGCAGCTTAGATCCGAATTGGGATGAGAAGTTCTTC. The chain employs TRBV7-2 and TRBJ2-1; no clear D. The CDR3 runs 14 residues. From germline, CDR1 is SGHTA and CDR2 FQGNSA.

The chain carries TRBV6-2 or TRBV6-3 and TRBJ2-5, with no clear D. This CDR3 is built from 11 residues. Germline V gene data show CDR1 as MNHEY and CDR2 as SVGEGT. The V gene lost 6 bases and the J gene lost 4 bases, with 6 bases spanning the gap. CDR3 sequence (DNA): TGTGCCAGCAGCCAAACAGAGACCCAGTACTTC. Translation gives CASSQTETQYF.

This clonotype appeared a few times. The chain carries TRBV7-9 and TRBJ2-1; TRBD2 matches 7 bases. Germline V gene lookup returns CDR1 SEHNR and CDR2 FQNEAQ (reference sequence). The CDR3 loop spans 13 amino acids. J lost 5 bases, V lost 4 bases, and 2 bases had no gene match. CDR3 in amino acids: CASSSAGDNEQFF. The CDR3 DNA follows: TGTGCCAGCAGCTCGGCGGGGGACAATGAGCAGTTCTTC.

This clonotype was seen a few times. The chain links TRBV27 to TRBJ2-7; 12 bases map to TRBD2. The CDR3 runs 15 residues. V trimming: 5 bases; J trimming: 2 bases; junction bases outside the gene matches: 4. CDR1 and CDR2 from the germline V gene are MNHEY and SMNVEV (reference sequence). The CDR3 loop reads CASSPWTSGAYEQYF. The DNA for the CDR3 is TGTGCCAGCAGTCCCTGGACTAGCGGGGCCTACGAGCAGTACTTC.

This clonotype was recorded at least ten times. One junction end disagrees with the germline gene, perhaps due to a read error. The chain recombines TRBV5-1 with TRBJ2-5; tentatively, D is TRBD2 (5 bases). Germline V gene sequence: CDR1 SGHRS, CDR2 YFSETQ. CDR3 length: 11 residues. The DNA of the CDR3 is TGTGCCAGCAGAGGGCAAGAGACCCAGTACTTC. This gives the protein CASRGQETQYF.

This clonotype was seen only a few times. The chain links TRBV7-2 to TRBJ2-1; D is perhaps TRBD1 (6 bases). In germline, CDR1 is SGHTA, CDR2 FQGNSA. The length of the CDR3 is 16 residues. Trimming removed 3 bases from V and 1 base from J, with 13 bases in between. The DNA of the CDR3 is TGTGCCAGCAGCTTTTACAGGGTAGGGTCCTACAATGAGCAGTTCTTC. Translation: CASSFYRVGSYNEQFF.